This T cell receptor beta chain was sequenced during a study of blood T cell repertoires in COVID-19. The protocol was immunoSEQ multiplex PCR, while the TCRdb copy is restricted to in-frame clones and leaves out a portion. The table shows 500,000 or so clones, with about 90% occurring only once. Input material: PBMCs or T cells enriched from blood (not recorded which). The sequence was collected from a woman between 18 and 29 years old who had recovered from COVID-19.

CDR3 sequence reads: CASSLVGTAVNSPLHF. The CDR3 DNA is TGTGCCAGCAGTTTAGTTGGGACAGCAGTTAATTCACCCCTCCACTTT. This chain links TRBV28 with TRBJ1-6, with 7 positions matching TRBD1. This CDR3 is built from 16 residues. CDR1 and CDR2 (germline): MDHEN, SYDVKM. The junction had 7 bases not matched to a gene; V was cut back by 2 bases and J by 6 bases.